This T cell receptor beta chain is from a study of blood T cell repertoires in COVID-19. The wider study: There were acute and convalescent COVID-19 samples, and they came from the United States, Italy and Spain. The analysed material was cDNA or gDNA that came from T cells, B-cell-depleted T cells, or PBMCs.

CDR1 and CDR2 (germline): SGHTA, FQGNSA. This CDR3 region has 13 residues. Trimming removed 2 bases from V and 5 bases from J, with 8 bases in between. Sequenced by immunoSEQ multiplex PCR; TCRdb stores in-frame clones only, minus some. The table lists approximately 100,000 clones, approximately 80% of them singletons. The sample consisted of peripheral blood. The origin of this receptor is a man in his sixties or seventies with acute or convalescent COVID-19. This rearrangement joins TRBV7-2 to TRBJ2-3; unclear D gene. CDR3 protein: CASSLSSLDTQYF. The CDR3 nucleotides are TGTGCCAGCAGCTTATCGTCTTTAGATACGCAGTATTTT.